This T cell receptor (beta chain) was captured by sequencing in a study of regulatory T cells in long-lasting Graves disease. About the study: Graves' patients, newly diagnosed, had taken antithyroid drugs under 3 months. Study-wide findings and caveats: Analyses excluded thyroid tissue, covering peripheral blood alone.

The time point here: newly diagnosed GD, antithyroid drugs for less than 3 months. From PBMCs, RNA was extracted and then used to make the TCR library. Trimming took off 5 bases at V and 4 bases at J, with 14 bases between the two ends. The CDR3 loop spans 14 amino acids. CDR1 and CDR2 (germline): SGHVS, FNYEAQ. The authors built TCR beta libraries using iRepertoire HTBI primers and Arm-PCR of CDR3 regions. In the authors' workflow: Across samples, 60 to 75 TRBV and about 15 TRBJ segments were found. MiXCR, run by TCRdb on the multiplex PCR reads, gives a single entry per CDR3 protein. The authors' filters were not applied to this entry. The table lists fewer than 500,000 distinct CDR3 sequences, around 15% of them singletons. In its sample, this clonotype was seen many times. Its antigen is not known. These data were also filed under a second study, of T cells in Graves' hyperthyroidism and ophthalmopathy.

This rearrangement joins TRBV7-6 to TRBJ1-1; possibly TRBD1 for D (6 bases). The sequence derives from a man in his forties with Graves disease. The sequenced sample was peripheral blood mononuclear cells (PBMCs), obtained at new diagnosis, from a patient treated with antithyroid drugs. As DNA, the CDR3 is TGTGCCAGCAGCGCGCTAGAGGGGGGCACTGAAGCTTTCTTT. It codes for CASSALEGGTEAFF.